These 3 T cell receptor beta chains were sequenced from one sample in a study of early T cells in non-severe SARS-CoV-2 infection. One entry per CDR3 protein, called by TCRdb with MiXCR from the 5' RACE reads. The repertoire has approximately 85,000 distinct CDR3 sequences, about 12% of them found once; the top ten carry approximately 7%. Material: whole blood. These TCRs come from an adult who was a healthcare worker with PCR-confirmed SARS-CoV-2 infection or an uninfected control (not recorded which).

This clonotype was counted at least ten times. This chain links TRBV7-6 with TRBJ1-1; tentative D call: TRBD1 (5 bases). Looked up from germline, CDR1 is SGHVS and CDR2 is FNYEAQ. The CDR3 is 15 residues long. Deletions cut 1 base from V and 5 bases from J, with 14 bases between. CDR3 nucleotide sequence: TGTGCCAGCAGCTTAGGCAATCGGGGGTCGACTGAAGCTTTCTTT. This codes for CASSLGNRGSTEAFF.

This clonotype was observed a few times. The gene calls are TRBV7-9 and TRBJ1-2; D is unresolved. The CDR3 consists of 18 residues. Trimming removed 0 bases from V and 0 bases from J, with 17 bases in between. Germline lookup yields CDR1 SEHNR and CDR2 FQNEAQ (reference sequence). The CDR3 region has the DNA TGTGCCAGCAGCTTAGCGCCTTTAAGTAGACGGACTAACTATGGCTACACCTTC. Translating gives CASSLAPLSRRTNYGYTF.

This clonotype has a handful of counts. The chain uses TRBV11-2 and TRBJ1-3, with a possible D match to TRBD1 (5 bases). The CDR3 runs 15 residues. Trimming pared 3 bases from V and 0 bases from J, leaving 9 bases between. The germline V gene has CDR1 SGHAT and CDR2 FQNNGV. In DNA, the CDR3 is TGTGCCAGCAGCTTGGGGACCCTCTCTGGAAACACCATATATTTT. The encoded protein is CASSLGTLSGNTIYF.